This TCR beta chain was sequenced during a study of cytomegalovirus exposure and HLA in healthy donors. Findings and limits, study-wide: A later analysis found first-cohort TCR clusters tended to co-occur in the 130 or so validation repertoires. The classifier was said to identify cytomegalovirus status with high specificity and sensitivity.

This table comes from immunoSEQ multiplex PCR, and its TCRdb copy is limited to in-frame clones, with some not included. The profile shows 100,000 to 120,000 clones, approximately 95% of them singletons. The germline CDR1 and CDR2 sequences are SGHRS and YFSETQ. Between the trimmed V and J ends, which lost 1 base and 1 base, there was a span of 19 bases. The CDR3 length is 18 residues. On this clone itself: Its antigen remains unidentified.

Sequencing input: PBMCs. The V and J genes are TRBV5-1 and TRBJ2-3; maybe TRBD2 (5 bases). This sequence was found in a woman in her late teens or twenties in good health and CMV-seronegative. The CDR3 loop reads CASSLSTLPSSGTDTQYF. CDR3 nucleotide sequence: TGCGCCAGCAGCTTGTCGACACTGCCTAGCTCCGGCACAGATACGCAGTATTTT.